This TCR beta chain was sequenced in a study of T cells in Graves' hyperthyroidism and ophthalmopathy. This CDR3 comprises 14 residues. Germline values: CDR1 SQVTM, CDR2 ANQGSEA. Trimming at V came to 6 bases and at J to 8 bases, leaving 8 bases not matched to a gene. Study-level results: The model forecast ophthalmopathy, anticipating it by a median approximately 6.2 months before onset. Peripheral blood also featured most of the thyroid clonotypes expanded above 0.001.

This clonotype was seen only a few times. Antigen unknown. In making diagnoses, clinical symptoms, serum thyroxine and TRAb, thyroid ultrasound and orbital computed tomography were all used. RNA transcripts gave rise to amplified TCR beta CDR3 regions. HTBI primers drove first-round RT-PCR of the TCR CDR3. TCRdb re-analysed the multiplex PCR reads in MiXCR, keeping a single row per CDR3 protein. The table shows about 720,000 distinct CDR3 sequences, with approximately 19% occurring only once. This receptor was taken from a woman between 45 and 60 years old with Graves' hyperthyroidism that later progressed to Graves' ophthalmopathy. The genes are TRBV29-1 and TRBJ1-3, with 12 bases matching TRBD1. Sequencing input: blood. The CDR3 loop reads CSVIPGQGADTIYF. Here the CDR3 DNA reads TGCAGCGTGATACCGGGACAGGGGGCAGACACCATATATTTT.